The 29 T cell receptor beta chains listed next were all sequenced from one sample in a study of shared clonotypes between healthy human individuals. Sequencing used immunoSEQ multiplex PCR; TCRdb keeps in-frame clones, though not all of them. The sample has approximately 2.5 million clones; around 90% are singletons. The specimen sequenced was naive CD4+ T cells sorted from blood. The subset was: CD45RA+ positively selected. Every receptor here comes from a man between 18 and 29 years old in good health.

This clone has more than one count but fewer than ten. This chain joins TRBV11-2 and TRBJ1-5; 7 bases match TRBD1. This CDR3 is 13 amino acids long. The J segment lost 8 bases and the V segment lost 5 bases, leaving 6 bases of the junction unmatched. CDR1 and CDR2 (germline): SGHAT, FQNNGV. CDR3 sequence: CASSLGGLEPQHF. DNA of the CDR3: TGTGCCAGCAGCCTAGGGGGCTTAGAGCCCCAGCATTTT.

The chain uses TRBV30 and TRBJ2-7; 14 bases align to TRBD2. J lost 3 bases, V lost 3 bases, and 1 base had no gene match. The length of the CDR3 is 14 residues. Germline loops: CDR1 GTSNPN, CDR2 SVGIG (reference sequence). The CDR3 DNA follows: TGTGCCTGGAGGACTAGCGGGAGGGGCTACGAGCAGTACTTC. Its protein product is CAWRTSGRGYEQYF.

V and J are TRBV2 and TRBJ2-7; D gene unclear. The CDR3 consists of 13 residues. Trimming removed 6 bases at V and 4 bases at J, with 13 bases between. Germline V CDR1 and CDR2: SNHLY, FYNNEI. CDR3 in DNA: TGTGCCAGCAGGCCCCCTCAAGATTACGAGCAGTACTTC. Residues: CASRPPQDYEQYF.

V and J are TRBV11-2 and TRBJ2-7; unclear D gene. Trimming left V 4 bases short and J 4 bases short, with 8 bases between. Germline-derived CDR1 and CDR2 are SGHAT and FQNNGV. The CDR3 length is 12 residues. The CDR3 DNA is TGTGCCAGCAGCTCCCCAACTTACGAGCAGTACTTC. Amino acid sequence: CASSSPTYEQYF.

The chain recombines TRBV6-6 with TRBJ1-5, with TRBD1 matching over 7 bases. The trim removed 5 bases at V and 9 bases at J, leaving 13 bases unmatched. The germline CDR1 and CDR2 sequences are MNHNY and SVGAGI (reference sequence). There are 15 residues in the CDR3. CDR3 residues: CASSQPKTGLGPQHF. The CDR3 nucleotides are TGTGCCAGCAGTCAACCGAAGACAGGGCTCGGGCCCCAGCATTTT.

The chain is built from TRBV5-1 and TRBJ2-7, with unresolved D. The length of the CDR3 is 13 residues. Germline loops: CDR1 SGHRS, CDR2 YFSETQ. V lost 2 bases and J lost 2, with 8 bases in between. The CDR3 region has the DNA TGCGCCAGCAGCTTCAACGCCCCCTACGAGCAGTACTTC. As protein: CASSFNAPYEQYF.

This clone was detected once. This chain links TRBV6-5 with TRBJ2-7; D is ambiguous. V lost 0 bases to trimming and J lost 2 bases, with 11 bases between them. This CDR3 spans 15 amino acids. Germline V CDR1 and CDR2: MNHEY, SVGAGI. CDR3 residues: CASSYSVQSPYEQYF. The CDR3 bases are TGTGCCAGCAGTTACTCGGTTCAGTCCCCCTACGAGCAGTACTTC.

This chain links TRBV5-6 with TRBJ2-2, with a tentative D call TRBD2 (5 bases). Trimming shortened V by 1 base and J by 4 bases, and 8 bases separated the two germline ends. The CDR3 contains 14 residues. From germline, CDR1 is SGHDT and CDR2 YYEEEE. The CDR3: CASSLTAGTGELFF. The DNA for the CDR3 is TGTGCCAGCAGCTTGACGGCGGGCACCGGGGAGCTGTTTTTT.

The chain recombines TRBV9 with TRBJ1-2; D is unresolved. V lost 4 bases, J lost 0 bases, and 10 bases lay in between. This CDR3 spans 14 amino acids. Germline assignment: CDR1 SGDLS and CDR2 YYNGEE. CDR3 loop: CASSPYQANYGYTF. As DNA, the CDR3 is TGTGCCAGCAGCCCCTACCAAGCTAACTATGGCTACACCTTC.

This clone was counted between two and nine times. V usage is TRBV18 and J usage is TRBJ1-1; D ambiguous. The CDR3 extends over 14 amino acids. Per the germline V gene, CDR1 is KGHSH and CDR2 is LQKENI. V lost 10 bases, J lost 4 bases, and 19 bases lay in between. The CDR3: CATRREGGTTEAFF. For the CDR3, the DNA is TGTGCCACCCGAAGGGAGGGAGGCACCACTGAAGCTTTCTTT.

This chain connects TRBV7-9 to TRBJ1-1, with unresolved D. V was pared by 1 base and J by 5 bases, with 14 bases between. The germline CDR1 and CDR2 sequences are SEHNR and FQNEAQ (reference sequence). CDR3 length: 15 amino acids. This chain's CDR3 is CASSLVPLQRTEAFF. CDR3 coding DNA: TGTGCCAGCAGCTTAGTTCCCCTCCAGAGGACTGAAGCTTTCTTT.

The V and J genes are TRBV7-2 and TRBJ1-2; TRBD1 agrees at 7 bases. The CDR3 totals 14 residues. With V trimmed by 5 bases and J by 4 bases, 7 bases remained unmatched. Germline V gives CDR1 SGHTA, CDR2 FQGNSA. The CDR3 here is CASSARQGLYGYTF. The CDR3 nucleotides read TGTGCCAGCAGCGCCCGACAGGGACTCTATGGCTACACCTTC.

The gene calls are TRBV7-2 and TRBJ2-7; TRBD1 matches 10 bases. This CDR3 region has 15 residues. The germline gives CDR1 SGHTA, CDR2 FQGNSA. Losses at the gene ends were 5 bases for V and 3 bases for J; bases not matched to a gene: 7. CDR3 sequence: CASSLRDRGGYEQYF. CDR3 DNA sequence: TGTGCCAGCAGCCTCCGGGACAGGGGCGGCTACGAGCAGTACTTC. The full variable domain, completed using reference TRBV7-2 and TRBJ2-7, is GAGVSQSPSNKVTEKGKDVELRCDPISGHTALYWYRQSLGQGLEFLIYFQGNSAPDKSGLPSDRFSAERTGGSVSTLTIQRTQQEDSAVYLCASSLRDRGGYEQYFGPGTRLTVT.

The genes are TRBV6-5 and TRBJ1-4; 10 bases are shared with TRBD1. CDR3 length equals 15 residues. CDR1 MNHEY and CDR2 SVGAGI come from the germline V gene. Losses at the gene ends were 6 bases for V and 15 bases for J; bases not matched to a gene: 16. CDR3 protein: CASRSNGQGGVGVFF. DNA of the CDR3: TGTGCCAGCAGATCCAACGGACAGGGGGGAGTAGGAGTGTTTTTT.

V gene TRBV2 combines with J gene TRBJ1-2; D gene uncertain. Germline V CDR1 and CDR2: SNHLY, FYNNEI. V was trimmed by 7 bases and J by 4 bases, leaving 7 bases between them. This CDR3 has 11 amino acids. CDR3 nucleotide sequence: TGTGCCAGCACAGACGGCTATGGCTACACCTTC. Its protein is CASTDGYGYTF.

CDR3 coding DNA: TGTGCCAGCAGTGCTAGGAATGGCTACGAGCAGTACTTC. Translated: CASSARNGYEQYF. V usage is TRBV6-1 and J usage is TRBJ2-7, with D hard to call. This CDR3 has 13 amino acids. Germline V gene data show CDR1 as MNHNS and CDR2 as SASEGT. The V gene lost 4 bases and the J gene lost 3 bases, with 10 bases spanning the gap.

This chain links TRBV19 with TRBJ1-3; the D gene is possibly TRBD1 (5 bases). Trimming pared 2 bases from V and 2 bases from J, leaving 16 bases between. The CDR3 consists of 17 residues. Germline V CDR1 and CDR2: LNHDA, SQIVND (reference sequence). Here the CDR3 reads CASSIILQDKPGNTIYF. CDR3 DNA: TGTGCCAGTAGTATAATTTTACAGGACAAGCCTGGAAACACCATATATTTT.

Concerning this clone: The same CDR3 can be traced to other DNA sequences in this sample. The chain uses TRBV11-2 and TRBJ2-7, with 8 nucleotides matching TRBD1. CDR1 is SGHAT, CDR2 FQNNGV, per germline. With 3 bases clipped from V and 6 bases from J, the junction kept 13 bases outside the gene matches. This CDR3 is 16 amino acids long. Here the CDR3 reads CASSFLPGQGAGEQYF. The CDR3 nucleotides are TGTGCCAGCAGCTTCCTCCCTGGGCAGGGGGCTGGCGAGCAGTACTTC.

The V call is TRBV7-8, the J call TRBJ1-2; possibly TRBD1 for D (5 bases). Germline assignment: CDR1 SGHVS and CDR2 FQNEAQ. This CDR3 comprises 16 residues. Trimming removed 5 bases from V and 2 bases from J, with 18 bases in between. In DNA form, the CDR3 reads TGTGCCAGCAGCCCGATGGGGGGTGGGATAAACTATGGCTACACCTTC. It specifies CASSPMGGGINYGYTF.

The rearrangement links TRBV5-1 to TRBJ2-5; 7 bases agree with TRBD1. CDR1 and CDR2 from the germline V gene are SGHRS and YFSETQ. The V segment lost 5 bases and the J segment 2 bases; nucleotides outside the gene matches: 6. The CDR3 has 14 amino acids. CDR3 in amino acids: CASSFTGVQETQYF. CDR3 DNA sequence: TGCGCCAGCAGTTTTACAGGGGTACAAGAGACCCAGTACTTC. Complete variable domain (other parts from reference TRBV5-1 and TRBJ2-5): KAGVTQTPRYLIKTRGQQVTLSCSPISGHRSVSWYQQTPGQGLQFLFEYFSETQRNKGNFPGRFSGRQFSNSRSEMNVSTLELGDSALYLCASSFTGVQETQYFGPGTRLLVL.

V gene TRBV5-1 combines with J gene TRBJ2-1, with D possibly called TRBD1 or TRBD2 (6 bases each). The CDR3 spans 16 residues. V shed 4 bases and J shed 5 bases, with 19 bases lying between them. Germline V CDR1 and CDR2: SGHRS, YFSETQ. The DNA of the CDR3 is TGCGCCAGCAGCCCCGGGGGCTACGTGAACAACAATGAGCAGTTCTTC. Translated, it gives CASSPGGYVNNNEQFF.

V is TRBV28 and J is TRBJ1-1, with TRBD1 matching over 11 bases. The CDR3 has 17 residues. J gave up 1 base and V 2 bases, and 6 bases lay outside the gene matches. Germline-derived CDR1 and CDR2 are MDHEN and SYDVKM. CDR3 amino acids: CASSLPGQGVWNTEAFF. CDR3 DNA: TGTGCCAGCAGTTTACCGGGACAGGGGGTTTGGAACACTGAAGCTTTCTTT.

The chain employs TRBV7-8 and TRBJ2-7; no clear D gene. V was trimmed by 4 bases and J by 2 bases, leaving 9 bases between them. In germline, CDR1 is SGHVS, CDR2 FQNEAQ. This CDR3 is built from 13 residues. CDR3 in amino acids: CASSSSATYEQYF. The CDR3 DNA reads TGTGCCAGCAGCTCAAGTGCTACCTACGAGCAGTACTTC.

The V gene is TRBV6-1, the J gene TRBJ2-7; maybe TRBD2 (5 bases). V gave up 7 bases and J gave up 2 bases, with 12 bases separating them. Germline loops: CDR1 MNHNS, CDR2 SASEGT. The CDR3 covers 13 residues. The CDR3 DNA is TGTGCCAGCACCGGACTGGTAACCTACGAGCAGTACTTC. Amino acids: CASTGLVTYEQYF.

This sequence joins TRBV7-9 and TRBJ2-1, with 7 bases aligning to TRBD1. This CDR3 is built from 14 residues. CDR1 is SEHNR and CDR2 is FQNEAQ in the germline V gene (reference sequence). Trimming removed 1 base from V and 6 bases from J; junction bases left unmatched: 3. The CDR3 DNA is TGTGCCAGCAGCTTAGAGGGGGCATTCAATGAGCAGTTCTTC. It translates to CASSLEGAFNEQFF.

The chain recombines TRBV7-2 with TRBJ2-2; unclear D gene. In germline, CDR1 is SGHTA, CDR2 FQGNSA. The CDR3 consists of 13 residues. Trimming removed 1 base from V and 3 bases from J, with 3 bases in between. Here the CDR3 reads CASSLEYTGELFF. CDR3 in DNA: TGTGCCAGCAGCTTAGAATACACCGGGGAGCTGTTTTTT.

The chain couples TRBV7-2 to TRBJ2-1; D is unclear. This CDR3 has 12 residues. CDR1 SGHTA and CDR2 FQGNSA come from the germline V gene. V was cut by 5 bases and J by 9 bases, with 11 bases left in between. The CDR3 sequence: CASSPRRIEQFF. DNA of the CDR3: TGTGCCAGCAGCCCACGACGTATTGAGCAGTTCTTC.

This chain links TRBV6-5 with TRBJ2-7; D unresolved. V gave up 2 bases and J gave up 5 bases, with 7 bases separating them. Germline CDR1 MNHEY, CDR2 SVGAGI. CDR3 length: 12 residues. The CDR3 region has the DNA TGTGCCAGCAGTTACACGGGTAACGAGCAGTACTTC. It specifies CASSYTGNEQYF.

Note on this clone: This sample also contains other DNA sequences that code for the same CDR3. The chain joins TRBV2 to TRBJ2-3; D gene unclear. The CDR3 spans 11 residues. V was clipped by 4 bases and J by 4 bases, with 3 bases between them. CDR1 is SNHLY and CDR2 is FYNNEI in the germline V gene. The CDR3 coding sequence is TGTGCCAGCAGTGCGTCAGATACGCAGTATTTT. It translates to CASSASDTQYF. Full variable domain (rest looked up from reference TRBV2 and TRBJ2-3): EPEVTQTPSHQVTQMGQEVILRCVPISNHLYFYWYRQILGQKVEFLVSFYNNEISEKSEIFDDQFSVERPDGSNFTLKIRSTKLEDSAMYFCASSASDTQYFGPGTRLTVL.